The entry below describes one TCR beta chain. No antigen is known for it. Germline CDR1 is SEHNR and CDR2 is FQNEAQ (reference sequence). The CDR3 consists of 14 residues. Sequencing libraries of TCR beta were made by UMI-labeled 5' RACE. TCRdb re-called the 5' RACE reads; every CDR3 protein appears as one record, without DNA. This sample's table has about 3,200 distinct CDR3 sequences. The data were obtained in a study of human CD8 memory T cell subsets. It was by negative magnetic separation that total CD8+ T cells were enriched. Total RNA was taken from roughly 160,000 sorted CD8+ T cells, in duplicate, per subset. Study-level points and caveats: High diversity, at similar levels, marked stem-like memory and precursor exhausted T cells but not effector memory cells. Chao1 estimates suggested higher diversity in stem-like memory T cells than in precursor exhausted T cells.

The sample consisted of CD8+ T cells from PBMCs. J is TRBJ2-1 and V is TRBV7-9; TCRdb reports TRBD2, a call that lacks DNA to check it against. The source is a human donor in good health. The CDR3 spells CASSYPPGVAEQFF. Together with reference TRBV7-9 and TRBJ2-1, the CDR3 gives the full variable domain: DTGVSQNPRHKITKRGQNVTFRCDPISEHNRLYWYRQTLGQGPEFLTYFQNEAQLEKSRLLSDRFSAERPKGSFSTLEIQRTEQGDSAMYLCASSYPPGVAEQFFGPGTRLTVL.